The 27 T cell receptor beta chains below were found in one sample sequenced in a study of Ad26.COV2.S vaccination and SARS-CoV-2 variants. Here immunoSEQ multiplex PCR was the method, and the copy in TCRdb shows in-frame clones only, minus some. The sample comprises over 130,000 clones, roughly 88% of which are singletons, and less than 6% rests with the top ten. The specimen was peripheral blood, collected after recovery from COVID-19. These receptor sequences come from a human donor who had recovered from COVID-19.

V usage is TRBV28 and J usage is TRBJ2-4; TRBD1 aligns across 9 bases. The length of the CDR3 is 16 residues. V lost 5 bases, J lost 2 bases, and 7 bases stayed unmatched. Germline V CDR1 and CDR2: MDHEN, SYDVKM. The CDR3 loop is CASSPRQGVTKNIQYF. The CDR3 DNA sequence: TGTGCCAGCAGTCCCCGACAGGGGGTGACCAAAAACATTCAGTACTTC. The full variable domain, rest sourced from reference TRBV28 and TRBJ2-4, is DVKVTQSSRYLVKRTGEKVFLECVQDMDHENMFWYRQDPGLGLRLIYFSYDVKMKEKGDIPEGYSVSREKKERFSLILESASTNQTSMYLCASSPRQGVTKNIQYFGAGTRLSVL.

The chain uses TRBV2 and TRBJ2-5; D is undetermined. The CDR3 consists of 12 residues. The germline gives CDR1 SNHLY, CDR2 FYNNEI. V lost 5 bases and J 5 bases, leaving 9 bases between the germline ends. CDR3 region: CASSRNRETQYF. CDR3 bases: TGTGCCAGCAGTCGGAATCGGGAGACCCAGTACTTC.

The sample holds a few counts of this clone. The CDR3 nucleotides are TGCGCCAGCAGAGGATTGACGGTGAACACTGAAGCTTTCTTT. It yields the protein CASRGLTVNTEAFF. The chain links TRBV4-1 to TRBJ1-1; D remains unclear. The CDR3 is 14 amino acids. Trimming took off 6 bases at V and 0 bases at J, with 11 bases between the two ends. From germline, CDR1 is MGHRA and CDR2 YSYEKL.

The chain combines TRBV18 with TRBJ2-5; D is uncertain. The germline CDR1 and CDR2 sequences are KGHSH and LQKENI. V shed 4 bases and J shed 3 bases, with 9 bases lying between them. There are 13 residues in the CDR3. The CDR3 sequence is CASSLVGEETQYF. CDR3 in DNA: TGTGCCAGCTCACTGGTGGGTGAAGAGACCCAGTACTTC.

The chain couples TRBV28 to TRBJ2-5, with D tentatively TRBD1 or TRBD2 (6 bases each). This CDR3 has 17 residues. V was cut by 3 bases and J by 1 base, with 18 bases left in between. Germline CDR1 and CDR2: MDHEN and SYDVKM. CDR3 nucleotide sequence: TGTGCCAGCAGTTTCGCCGGGGGCTCCCGAGTCCAAGAGACCCAGTACTTC. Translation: CASSFAGGSRVQETQYF. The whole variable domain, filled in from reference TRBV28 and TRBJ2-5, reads DVKVTQSSRYLVKRTGEKVFLECVQDMDHENMFWYRQDPGLGLRLIYFSYDVKMKEKGDIPEGYSVSREKKERFSLILESASTNQTSMYLCASSFAGGSRVQETQYFGPGTRLLVL.

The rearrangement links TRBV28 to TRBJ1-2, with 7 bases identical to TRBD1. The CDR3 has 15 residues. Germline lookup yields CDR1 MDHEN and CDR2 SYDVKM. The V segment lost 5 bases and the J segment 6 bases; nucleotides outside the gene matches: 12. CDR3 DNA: TGTGCCAGCAGTCAGAGACAGGGCCTCGTTGATGGCTACACCTTC. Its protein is CASSQRQGLVDGYTF.

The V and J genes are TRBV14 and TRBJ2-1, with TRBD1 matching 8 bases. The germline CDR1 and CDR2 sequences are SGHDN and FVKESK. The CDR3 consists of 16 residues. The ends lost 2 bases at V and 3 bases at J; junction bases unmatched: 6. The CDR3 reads CASSQSETGVYNEQFF. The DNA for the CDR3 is TGTGCCAGCAGCCAAAGCGAGACAGGGGTCTACAATGAGCAGTTCTTC.

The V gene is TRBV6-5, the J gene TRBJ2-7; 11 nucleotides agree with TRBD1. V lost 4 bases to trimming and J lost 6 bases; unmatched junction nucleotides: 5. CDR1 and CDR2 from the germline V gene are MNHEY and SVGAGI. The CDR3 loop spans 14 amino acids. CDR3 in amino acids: CASSWDRGSGEQYF. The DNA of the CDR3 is TGTGCCAGCAGTTGGGACAGGGGGTCGGGCGAGCAGTACTTC.

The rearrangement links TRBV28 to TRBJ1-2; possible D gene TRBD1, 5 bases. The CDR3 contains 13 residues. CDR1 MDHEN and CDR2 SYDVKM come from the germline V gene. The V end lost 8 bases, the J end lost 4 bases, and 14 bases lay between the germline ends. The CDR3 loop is CASHYRRAYGYTF. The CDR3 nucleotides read TGTGCCAGCCACTACCGCAGGGCCTATGGCTACACCTTC.

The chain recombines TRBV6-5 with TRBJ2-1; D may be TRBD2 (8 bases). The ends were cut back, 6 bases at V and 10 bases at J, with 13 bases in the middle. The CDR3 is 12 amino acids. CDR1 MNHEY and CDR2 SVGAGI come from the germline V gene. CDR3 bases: TGTGCCAGCAGCGGGGGGGGACAGGAGCAGTTCTTC. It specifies CASSGGGQEQFF.

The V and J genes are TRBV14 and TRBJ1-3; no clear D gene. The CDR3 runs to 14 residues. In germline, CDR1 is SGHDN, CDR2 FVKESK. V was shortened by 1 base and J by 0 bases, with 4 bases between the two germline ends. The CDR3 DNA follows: TGTGCCAGCAGCCAAGCTTACTCTGGAAACACCATATATTTT. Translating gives CASSQAYSGNTIYF.

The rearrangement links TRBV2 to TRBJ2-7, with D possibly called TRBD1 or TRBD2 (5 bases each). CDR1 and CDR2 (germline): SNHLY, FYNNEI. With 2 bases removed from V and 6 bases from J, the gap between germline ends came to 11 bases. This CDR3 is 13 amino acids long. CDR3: CASSERDAGEQYF. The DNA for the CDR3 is TGTGCCAGCAGTGAAAGGGACGCAGGCGAGCAGTACTTC.

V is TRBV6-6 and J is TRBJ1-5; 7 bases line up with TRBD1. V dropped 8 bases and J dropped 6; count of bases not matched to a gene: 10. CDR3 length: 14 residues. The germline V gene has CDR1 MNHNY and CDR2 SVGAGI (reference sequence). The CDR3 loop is CASRGEGAIQPQHF. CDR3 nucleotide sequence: TGTGCCAGCCGAGGGGAGGGGGCGATTCAGCCCCAGCATTTT.

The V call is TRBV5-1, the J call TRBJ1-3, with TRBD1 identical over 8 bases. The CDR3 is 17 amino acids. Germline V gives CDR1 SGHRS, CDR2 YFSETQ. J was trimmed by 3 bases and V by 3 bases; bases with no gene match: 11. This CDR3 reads CASSYRTGRFVGNTIYF. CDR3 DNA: TGCGCCAGCAGCTATAGGACAGGGCGTTTCGTTGGAAACACCATATATTTT. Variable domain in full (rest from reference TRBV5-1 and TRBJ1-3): KAGVTQTPRYLIKTRGQQVTLSCSPISGHRSVSWYQQTPGQGLQFLFEYFSETQRNKGNFPGRFSGRQFSNSRSEMNVSTLELGDSALYLCASSYRTGRFVGNTIYFGEGSWLTVV.

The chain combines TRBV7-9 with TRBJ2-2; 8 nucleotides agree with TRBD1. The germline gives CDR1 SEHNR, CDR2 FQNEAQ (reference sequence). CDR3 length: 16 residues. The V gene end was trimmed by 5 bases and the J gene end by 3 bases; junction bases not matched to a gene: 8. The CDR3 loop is CASSLRQGPYTGELFF. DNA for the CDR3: TGTGCCAGCAGCCTAAGACAGGGGCCCTACACCGGGGAGCTGTTTTTT.

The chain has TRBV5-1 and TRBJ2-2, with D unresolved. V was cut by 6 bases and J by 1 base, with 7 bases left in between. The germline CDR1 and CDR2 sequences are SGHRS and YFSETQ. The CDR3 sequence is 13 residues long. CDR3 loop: CASNPRNTGELFF. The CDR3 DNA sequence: TGCGCCAGCAACCCCAGGAACACCGGGGAGCTGTTTTTT.

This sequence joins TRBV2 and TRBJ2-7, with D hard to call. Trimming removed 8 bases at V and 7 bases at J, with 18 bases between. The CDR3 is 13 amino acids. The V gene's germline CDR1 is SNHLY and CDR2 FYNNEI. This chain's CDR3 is CASRGSRKGEQYF. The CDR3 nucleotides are TGTGCCAGCCGCGGATCCCGCAAGGGAGAGCAGTACTTC.

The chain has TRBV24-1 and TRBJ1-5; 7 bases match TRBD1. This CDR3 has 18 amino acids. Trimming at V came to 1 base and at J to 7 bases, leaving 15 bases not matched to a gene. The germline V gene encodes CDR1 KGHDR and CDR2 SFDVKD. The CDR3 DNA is TGTGCCACCAGTGATTTAGGGACAGAGCCCAGGGGGACACAGCCCCAGCATTTT. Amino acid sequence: CATSDLGTEPRGTQPQHF.

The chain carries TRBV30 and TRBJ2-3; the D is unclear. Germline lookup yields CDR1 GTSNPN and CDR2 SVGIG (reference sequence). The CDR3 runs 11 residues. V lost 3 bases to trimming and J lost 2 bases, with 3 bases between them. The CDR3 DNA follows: TGTGCCTGGAGGACCACAGATACGCAGTATTTT. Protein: CAWRTTDTQYF.

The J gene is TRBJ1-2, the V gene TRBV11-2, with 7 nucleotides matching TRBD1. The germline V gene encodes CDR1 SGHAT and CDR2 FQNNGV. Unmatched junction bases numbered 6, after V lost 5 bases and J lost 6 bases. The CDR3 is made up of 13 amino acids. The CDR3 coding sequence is TGTGCCAGCAGCCTCGGGCAGGGGGATGGCTACACCTTC. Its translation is CASSLGQGDGYTF. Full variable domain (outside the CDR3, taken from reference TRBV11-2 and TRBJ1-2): EAGVAQSPRYKIIEKRQSVAFWCNPISGHATLYWYQQILGQGPKLLIQFQNNGVVDDSQLPKDRFSAERLKGVDSTLKIQPAKLEDSAVYLCASSLGQGDGYTFGSGTRLTVV.

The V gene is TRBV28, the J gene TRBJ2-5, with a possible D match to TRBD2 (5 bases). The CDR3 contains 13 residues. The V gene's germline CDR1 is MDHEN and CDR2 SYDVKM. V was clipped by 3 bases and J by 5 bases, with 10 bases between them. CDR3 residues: CASSLGELETQYF. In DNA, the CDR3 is TGTGCCAGCAGTTTGGGAGAATTGGAGACCCAGTACTTC. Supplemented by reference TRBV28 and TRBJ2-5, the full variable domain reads DVKVTQSSRYLVKRTGEKVFLECVQDMDHENMFWYRQDPGLGLRLIYFSYDVKMKEKGDIPEGYSVSREKKERFSLILESASTNQTSMYLCASSLGELETQYFGPGTRLLVL.

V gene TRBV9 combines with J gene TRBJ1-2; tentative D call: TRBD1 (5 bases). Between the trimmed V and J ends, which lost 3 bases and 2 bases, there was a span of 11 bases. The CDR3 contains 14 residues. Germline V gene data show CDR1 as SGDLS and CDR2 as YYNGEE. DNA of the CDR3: TGTGCCAGCAGCGAGCGGGGGGGGAACTATGGCTACACCTTC. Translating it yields CASSERGGNYGYTF.

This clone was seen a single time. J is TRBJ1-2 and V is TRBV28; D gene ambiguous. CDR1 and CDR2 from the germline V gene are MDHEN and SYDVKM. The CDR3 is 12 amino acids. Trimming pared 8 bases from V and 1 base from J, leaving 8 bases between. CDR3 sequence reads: CASRRNNYGYTF. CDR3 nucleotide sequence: TGTGCCAGCCGACGGAATAACTATGGCTACACCTTC.

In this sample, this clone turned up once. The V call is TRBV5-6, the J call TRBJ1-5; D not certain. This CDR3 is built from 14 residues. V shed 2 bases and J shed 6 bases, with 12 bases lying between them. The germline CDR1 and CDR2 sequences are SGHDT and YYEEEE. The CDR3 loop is CASSFFGVSQPQHF. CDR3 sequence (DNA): TGTGCCAGCAGCTTTTTCGGGGTAAGTCAGCCCCAGCATTTT.

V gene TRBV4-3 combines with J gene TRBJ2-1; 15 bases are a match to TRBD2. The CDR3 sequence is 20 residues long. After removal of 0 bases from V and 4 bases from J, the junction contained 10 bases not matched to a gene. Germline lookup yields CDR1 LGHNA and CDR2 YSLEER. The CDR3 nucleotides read TGCGCCAGCAGCCAAGAAGGCCCCGGACTAGCGGGGGGGATTTACAATGAGCAGTTCTTC. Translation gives CASSQEGPGLAGGIYNEQFF.

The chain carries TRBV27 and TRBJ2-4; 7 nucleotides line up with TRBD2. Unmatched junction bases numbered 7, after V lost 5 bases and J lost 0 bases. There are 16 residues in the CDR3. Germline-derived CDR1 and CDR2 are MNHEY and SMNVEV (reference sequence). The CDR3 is CASSSGDFLAKNIQYF. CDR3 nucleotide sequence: TGTGCCAGCAGTAGCGGGGATTTCCTAGCCAAAAACATTCAGTACTTC.

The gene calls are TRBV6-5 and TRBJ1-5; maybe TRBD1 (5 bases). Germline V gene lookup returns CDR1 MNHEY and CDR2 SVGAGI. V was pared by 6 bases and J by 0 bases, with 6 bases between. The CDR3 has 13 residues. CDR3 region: CASRQDSNQPQHF. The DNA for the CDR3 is TGTGCCAGCAGACAGGATAGCAATCAGCCCCAGCATTTT.